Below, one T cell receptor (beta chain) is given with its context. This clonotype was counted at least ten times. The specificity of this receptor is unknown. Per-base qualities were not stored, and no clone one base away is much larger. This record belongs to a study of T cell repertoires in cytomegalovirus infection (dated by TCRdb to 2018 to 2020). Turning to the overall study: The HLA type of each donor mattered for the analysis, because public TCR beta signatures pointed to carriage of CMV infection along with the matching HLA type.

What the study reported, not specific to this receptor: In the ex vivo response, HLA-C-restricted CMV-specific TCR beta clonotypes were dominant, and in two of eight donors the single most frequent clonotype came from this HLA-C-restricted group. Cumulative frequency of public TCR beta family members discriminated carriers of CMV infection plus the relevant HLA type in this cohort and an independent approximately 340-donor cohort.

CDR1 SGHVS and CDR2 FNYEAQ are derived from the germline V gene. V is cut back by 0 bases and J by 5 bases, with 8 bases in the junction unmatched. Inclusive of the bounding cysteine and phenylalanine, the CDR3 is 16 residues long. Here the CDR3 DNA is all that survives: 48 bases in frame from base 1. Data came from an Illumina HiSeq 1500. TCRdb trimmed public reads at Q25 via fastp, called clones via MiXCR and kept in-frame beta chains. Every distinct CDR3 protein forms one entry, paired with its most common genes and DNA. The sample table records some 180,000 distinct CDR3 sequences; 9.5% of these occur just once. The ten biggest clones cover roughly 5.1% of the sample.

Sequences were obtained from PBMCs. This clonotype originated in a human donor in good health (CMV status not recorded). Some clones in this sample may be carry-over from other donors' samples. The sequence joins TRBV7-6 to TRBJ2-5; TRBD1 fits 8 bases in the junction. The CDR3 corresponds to CASSLALQGGLETQYF. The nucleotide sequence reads TGTGCCAGCAGCTTAGCATTACAGGGGGGTTTGGAGACCCAGTACTTC. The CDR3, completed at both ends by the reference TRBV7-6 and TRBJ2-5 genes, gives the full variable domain GAGVSQSPRYKVTKRGQDVALRCDPISGHVSLYWYRQALGQGPEFLTYFNYEAQQDKSGLPNDRFSAERPEGSISTLTIQRTEQRDSAMYRCASSLALQGGLETQYFGPGTRLLVL.